The 9 T cell receptor beta chains reported below all come from one sample, sequenced in a study of T cell responses to AZD1222 COVID-19 vaccine. The assay was immunoSEQ multiplex PCR, and TCRdb's table has in-frame clones only and misses some. The sample lists about 150,000 clones, around 94% seen once, with 0.95% to 1.5% in the top ten. The sequences come from peripheral blood, collected on day 0 of AZD1222 vaccination. These receptors were taken from an adult in good health.

This clone was seen just once. This chain uses TRBV11-2 with TRBJ1-1; D unresolved. The CDR3 totals 13 residues. The germline V and J ends were trimmed by 0 bases and 1 base, with 3 bases remaining between them. CDR1 is SGHAT, CDR2 FQNNGV, per germline. CDR3 in amino acids: CASSLDGNTEAFF. CDR3 nucleotide sequence: TGTGCCAGCAGCTTAGACGGGAACACTGAAGCTTTCTTT. Full variable domain (missing parts from reference TRBV11-2 and TRBJ1-1): EAGVAQSPRYKIIEKRQSVAFWCNPISGHATLYWYQQILGQGPKLLIQFQNNGVVDDSQLPKDRFSAERLKGVDSTLKIQPAKLEDSAVYLCASSLDGNTEAFFGQGTRLTVV.

This chain links TRBV11-3 with TRBJ2-1; 9 bases line up with TRBD2. The CDR3 has 16 amino acids. V lost 3 bases and J lost 9; bases outside the gene matches: 12. Germline CDR1 is SGHNT and CDR2 is YENEEA. The chain's CDR3 is CASSLRGGGAEGEQFF. CDR3 coding DNA: TGTGCCAGCAGCTTGCGAGGCGGGGGGGCCGAGGGTGAGCAGTTCTTC.

V and J are TRBV7-2 and TRBJ2-2, with 11 bases fitting TRBD2. Trimming cost V 5 bases and J 5 bases; bases outside gene matches: 4. Germline CDR1 reads SGHTA; CDR2 reads FQGNSA. This CDR3 spans 15 amino acids. The DNA of the CDR3 is TGTGCCAGCAGCAGGGGACTAGCGGTAACCGGGGAGCTGTTTTTT. Translated: CASSRGLAVTGELFF.

J is TRBJ2-7 and V is TRBV3-1 (or the pseudogene TRBV3-2); 9 bases align to TRBD1. V lost 1 base and J lost 7; bases outside the gene matches: 11. The CDR3 loop spans 16 amino acids. The V gene's germline CDR1 is LGHDT and CDR2 YNNKEL (reference sequence). The CDR3 nucleotides are TGTGCCAGCAGCCAAGGCCGGACAGGGGTGCGTCTTGAGCAGTACGTC. It codes for CASSQGRTGVRLEQYV.

V gene TRBV7-9 combines with J gene TRBJ1-3, with TRBD1 as a possible D gene (5 bases). This CDR3 spans 15 amino acids. V was pared by 6 bases and J by 1 base, with 13 bases between. Germline V gene sequence: CDR1 SEHNR, CDR2 FQNEAQ (reference sequence). CDR3 bases: TGTGCCAGCAGATCCGGGGGGGAGTCTGGAAACACCATATATTTT. Encoded protein: CASRSGGESGNTIYF.

The genes are TRBV4-2 and TRBJ2-1; no clear D. Germline CDR1 and CDR2: LGHNA and YNFKEQ. CDR3 length: 13 residues. Trimming removed 0 bases at V and 8 bases at J, with 8 bases between. The CDR3 nucleotides read TGTGCCAGCAGCCAAGATCTACGACATGAGCAGTTCTTC. It specifies CASSQDLRHEQFF.

V gene TRBV10-3 combines with J gene TRBJ1-2; 10 bases map to TRBD1. The trim removed 5 bases at V and 7 bases at J, leaving 4 bases unmatched. The length of the CDR3 is 13 residues. Germline V lookup: CDR1 ENHRY, CDR2 SYGVKD. In nucleotides, the CDR3 is TGTGCCATCAGTCCGGACAGGGGGGGTGGCTACACCTTC. Translating it yields CAISPDRGGGYTF.

The rearrangement uses TRBV5-1 and TRBJ2-3; TRBD2 is a possible D gene (6 bases). The germline V gene encodes CDR1 SGHRS and CDR2 YFSETQ. The ends were cut back, 0 bases at V and 1 base at J, with 12 bases in the middle. There are 16 residues in the CDR3. The chain's CDR3 is CASSLVTGAGTDTQYF. In nucleotides, the CDR3 is TGCGCCAGCAGCTTGGTAACGGGAGCTGGCACAGATACGCAGTATTTT.

This clone was detected once. The rearrangement joins TRBV19 to TRBJ1-4; 7 positions agree with TRBD1. The V gene end was trimmed by 10 bases and the J gene end by 0 bases; junction bases not matched to a gene: 11. Germline V gives CDR1 LNHDA, CDR2 SQIVND (reference sequence). The CDR3 contains 16 residues. CDR3 amino acids: CATSGTVLATNEKLFF. In DNA form, the CDR3 reads TGTGCCACCTCCGGGACAGTTCTCGCAACTAATGAAAAACTGTTTTTT.